Shown below are 18 T cell receptor beta chains from a single sample sequenced in a study of CD8 T cells in ankylosing spondylitis. TCRdb used MiXCR to reprocess the 5' RACE reads, holding one entry per CDR3 protein. This sample has about 250,000 distinct CDR3 sequences, with about 20% found just once. The sequenced material came from blood, either unsorted or a sorted T cell fraction (not recorded which). These receptors were taken from a male donor with ankylosing spondylitis or in good health (not recorded which).

The CDR3 loop reads CASSPVGGDNPFEQYF. The DNA for the CDR3 is TGTGCCAGCAGCCCGGTTGGGGGGGACAATCCTTTCGAGCAGTACTTC. V and J are TRBV7-8 and TRBJ2-7, with D possibly being TRBD2 (7 bases). V was pared by 5 bases and J by 6 bases, with 23 bases between. The germline V gene encodes CDR1 SGHVS and CDR2 FQNEAQ. This CDR3 region has 16 residues.

This clonotype occurred a few times. The chain has TRBV12-3 or TRBV12-4 and TRBJ2-7; 7 nucleotides agree with TRBD2. This CDR3 is 14 amino acids long. With V trimmed by 5 bases and J by 3 bases, 7 bases remained unmatched. The CDR3 DNA is TGTGCCAGCAGTGGGCTTGCGGGAGTCTACGAGCAGTACTTC. This gives the protein CASSGLAGVYEQYF.

This clonotype was detected a few times. This chain uses TRBV7-9 with TRBJ2-7; TRBD2 matches 12 bases. This CDR3 comprises 16 residues. The germline CDR1 and CDR2 sequences are SEHNR and FQNEAQ (reference sequence). V dropped 5 bases and J dropped 4; count of bases not matched to a gene: 9. The CDR3 nucleotides read TGTGCCAGCAGCCCCTCGATGACTAGCGGGAGTTACGAGCAGTACTTC. Translation gives CASSPSMTSGSYEQYF. Variable domain in full (rest from reference TRBV7-9 and TRBJ2-7): DTGVSQNPRHKITKRGQNVTFRCDPISEHNRLYWYRQTLGQGPEFLTYFQNEAQLEKSRLLSDRFSAERPKGSFSTLEIQRTEQGDSAMYLCASSPSMTSGSYEQYFGPGTRLTVT.

The rearrangement joins TRBV11-2 to TRBJ2-7; a possible D gene is TRBD2 (5 bases). The V gene's germline CDR1 is SGHAT and CDR2 FQNNGV. With 5 bases removed from V and 3 bases from J, the gap between germline ends came to 11 bases. The CDR3 is 13 residues long. The CDR3 DNA sequence: TGTGCCAGCAGCCCTGGACTGATCTACGAGCAGTACTTC. The encoded protein is CASSPGLIYEQYF.

This chain joins TRBV28 and TRBJ2-7, with TRBD1 as a possible D gene (5 bases). Trimming shortened V by 5 bases and J by 2 bases, and 13 bases separated the two germline ends. Germline V lookup: CDR1 MDHEN, CDR2 SYDVKM. The CDR3 extends over 14 amino acids. In DNA form, the CDR3 reads TGTGCCAGCAGTAGAGTTAGGGGTCCCTACGAGCAGTACTTC. Encoded protein: CASSRVRGPYEQYF.

This chain links TRBV29-1 with TRBJ2-1; D possibly matches TRBD1 or TRBD2 (5 bases each). The germline V gene encodes CDR1 SQVTM and CDR2 ANQGSEA. The CDR3 sequence is 14 residues long. Trimming stripped 8 bases from V and 4 bases from J, with 18 bases between. The CDR3 DNA is TGCAGCTGTCTCCTAGTGAGGGGATACAATGAGCAGTTCTTC. Protein sequence: CSCLLVRGYNEQFF.

This clonotype has just a few counts. The J gene is TRBJ1-4, the V gene TRBV7-9; D is unresolved. Trimming left V 3 bases short and J 12 bases short, with 14 bases between. CDR3 length: 13 amino acids. The germline V gene has CDR1 SEHNR and CDR2 FQNEAQ (reference sequence). CDR3 sequence (DNA): TGTGCCAGCAGCTTGGAGAATGACGGAGAACTGTTTTTT. This translates into CASSLENDGELFF.

The chain joins TRBV11-1 to TRBJ2-7; 14 bases are shared with TRBD2. The CDR3 has 19 residues. Germline CDR1 and CDR2: SGHAT and FQDESV (reference sequence). J gave up 2 bases and V 4 bases, and 13 bases lay outside the gene matches. CDR3 residues: CASSSPSGTSGSRTYEQYF. The DNA for the CDR3 is TGTGCCAGCAGCTCCCCGTCCGGGACTAGCGGGAGTAGGACCTACGAGCAGTACTTC.

In this sample, this clonotype turned up many times. The chain employs TRBV6-4 and TRBJ2-1, with TRBD1 matching 9 bases. After removal of 4 bases from V and 3 bases from J, the junction contained 1 base not matched to a gene. This CDR3 comprises 14 residues. Germline V lookup: CDR1 MRHNA, CDR2 SNTAGT. The CDR3 loop is CASSGQGDYNEQFF. The DNA for the CDR3 is TGTGCCAGCAGTGGACAGGGGGACTACAATGAGCAGTTCTTC.

This clonotype came up a few times. V gene TRBV4-3 combines with J gene TRBJ1-1, with unresolved D. Germline V lookup: CDR1 LGHNA, CDR2 YSLEER. V lost 0 bases, J lost 10 bases, and 18 bases lay in between. There are 15 residues in the CDR3. CDR3 region: CASSQDFLEQRVAFF. The CDR3 coding sequence is TGCGCCAGCAGCCAAGATTTCCTAGAACAGCGTGTAGCTTTCTTT.

The chain is built from TRBV7-8 and TRBJ2-3, with TRBD2 identical over 8 bases. V lost 5 bases, J lost 3 bases, and 7 bases stayed unmatched. The CDR3 length is 15 residues. The V gene's germline CDR1 is SGHVS and CDR2 FQNEAQ. The CDR3 DNA is TGTGCCAGCAGCCCCTGGGTAGCGGGAACAGATACGCAGTATTTT. Residues: CASSPWVAGTDTQYF.

V usage is TRBV20-1 and J usage is TRBJ1-1, with D maybe TRBD1 (5 bases). Germline V gives CDR1 DFQATT, CDR2 SNEGSKA (reference sequence). There are 12 residues in the CDR3. The V end was cut by 6 bases, the J end by 4 bases, with 12 bases between. The CDR3 nucleotides are TGCAGTGCCCAACGGGGGGGCACTGAAGCTTTCTTT. Protein product: CSAQRGGTEAFF.

This rearrangement joins TRBV12-3 or TRBV12-4 to TRBJ2-5; a possible D gene is TRBD1 (6 bases). CDR3 size: 14 residues. Trimming took off 5 bases at V and 5 bases at J, with 15 bases between the two ends. CDR3 coding DNA: TGTGCCAGCAGTCCGGTCAGGGGTGGCGAGACCCAGTACTTC. Translation: CASSPVRGGETQYF.

This clonotype came up many times. The V call is TRBV5-1, the J call TRBJ2-7; TRBD2 aligns across 7 bases. The CDR3 spans 15 residues. Per germline, CDR1 SGHRS and CDR2 YFSETQ. The V and J ends lost 0 bases and 2 bases, in that order; junction bases with no gene match: 5. CDR3 in amino acids: CASSLVASGTYEQYF. The DNA for the CDR3 is TGCGCCAGCAGCTTGGTTGCTAGCGGTACCTACGAGCAGTACTTC.

The V call is TRBV29-1, the J call TRBJ1-1; 8 bases line up with TRBD1. Germline CDR1 is SQVTM and CDR2 is ANQGSEA. J gave up 6 bases and V 8 bases, and 17 bases lay outside the gene matches. This CDR3 is built from 15 residues. The CDR3 loop is CSPGKWDRYFPEAFF. The CDR3 DNA is TGCAGCCCGGGGAAGTGGGACAGGTATTTTCCTGAAGCTTTCTTT.

The J gene is TRBJ2-2, the V gene TRBV5-5; D gene uncertain. CDR1 and CDR2 (germline): SGHKS, YYEKEE (reference sequence). V was cut by 4 bases and J by 5 bases, with 18 bases left in between. The CDR3 consists of 16 residues. CDR3 nucleotide sequence: TGTGCCAGCAGCCCGGGCGTGGCAGACCTAACCGGGGAGCTGTTTTTT. Protein product: CASSPGVADLTGELFF.

The CDR3 DNA reads TGTGCCAGCAGCAAAGACGCCACCGGGGAGCTGTTTTTT. Protein sequence: CASSKDATGELFF. This chain links TRBV21-1 with TRBJ2-2. TRBV21-1 is flagged as a pseudogene. This CDR3 region has 13 residues.

This clonotype has just a few counts. CDR3 protein: CASSWGNPSEQYF. CDR3 in DNA: TGTGCCAGCAGTTGGGGCAACCCTAGTGAGCAGTACTTC. V is TRBV12-3 or TRBV12-4 and J is TRBJ2-7; a possible D gene is TRBD1 (5 bases). The ends were cut back, 4 bases at V and 7 bases at J, with 14 bases in the middle. The CDR3 is 13 residues long.